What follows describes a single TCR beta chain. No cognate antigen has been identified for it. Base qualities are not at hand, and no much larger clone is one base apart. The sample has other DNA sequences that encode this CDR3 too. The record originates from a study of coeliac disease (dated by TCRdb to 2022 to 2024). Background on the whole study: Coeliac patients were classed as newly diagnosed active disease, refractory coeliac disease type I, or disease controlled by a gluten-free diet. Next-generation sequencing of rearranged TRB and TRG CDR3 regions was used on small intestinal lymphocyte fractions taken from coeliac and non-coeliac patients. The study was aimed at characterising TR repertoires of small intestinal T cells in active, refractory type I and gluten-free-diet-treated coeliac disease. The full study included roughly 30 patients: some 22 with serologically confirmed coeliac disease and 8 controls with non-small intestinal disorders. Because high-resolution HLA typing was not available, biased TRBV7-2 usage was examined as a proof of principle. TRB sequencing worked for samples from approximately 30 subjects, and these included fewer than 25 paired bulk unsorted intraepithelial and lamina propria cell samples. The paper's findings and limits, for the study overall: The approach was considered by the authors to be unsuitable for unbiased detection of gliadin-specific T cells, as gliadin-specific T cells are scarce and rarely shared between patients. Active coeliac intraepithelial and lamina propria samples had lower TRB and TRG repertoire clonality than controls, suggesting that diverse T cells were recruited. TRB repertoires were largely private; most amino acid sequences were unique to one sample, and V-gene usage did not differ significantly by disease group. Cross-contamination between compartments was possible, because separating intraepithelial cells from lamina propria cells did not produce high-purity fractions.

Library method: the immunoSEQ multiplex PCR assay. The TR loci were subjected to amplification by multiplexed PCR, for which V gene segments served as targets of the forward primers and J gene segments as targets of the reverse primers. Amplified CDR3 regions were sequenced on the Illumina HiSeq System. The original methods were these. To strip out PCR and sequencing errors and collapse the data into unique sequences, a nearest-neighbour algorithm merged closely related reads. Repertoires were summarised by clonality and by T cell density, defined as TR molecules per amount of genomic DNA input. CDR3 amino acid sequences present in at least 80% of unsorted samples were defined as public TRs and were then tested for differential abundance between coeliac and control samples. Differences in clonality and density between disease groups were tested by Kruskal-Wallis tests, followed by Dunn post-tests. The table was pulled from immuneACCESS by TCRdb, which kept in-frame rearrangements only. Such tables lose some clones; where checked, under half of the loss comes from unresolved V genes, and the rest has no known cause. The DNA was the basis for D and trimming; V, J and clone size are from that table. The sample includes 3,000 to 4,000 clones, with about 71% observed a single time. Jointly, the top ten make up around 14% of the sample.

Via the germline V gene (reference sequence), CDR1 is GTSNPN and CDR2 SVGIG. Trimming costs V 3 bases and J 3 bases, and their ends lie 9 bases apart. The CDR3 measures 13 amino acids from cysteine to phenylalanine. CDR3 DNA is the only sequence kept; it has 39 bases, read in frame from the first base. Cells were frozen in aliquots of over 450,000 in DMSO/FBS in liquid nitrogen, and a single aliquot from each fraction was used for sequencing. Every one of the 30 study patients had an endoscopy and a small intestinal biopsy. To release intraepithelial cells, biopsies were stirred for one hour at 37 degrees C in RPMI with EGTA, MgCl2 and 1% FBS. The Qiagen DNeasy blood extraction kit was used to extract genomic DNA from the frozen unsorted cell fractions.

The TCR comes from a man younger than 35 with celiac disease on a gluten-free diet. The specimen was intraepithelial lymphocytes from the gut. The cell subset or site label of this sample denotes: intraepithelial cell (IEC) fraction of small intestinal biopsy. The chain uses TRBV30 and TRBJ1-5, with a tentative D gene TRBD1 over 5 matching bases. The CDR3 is CAWRGQVNQPQHF. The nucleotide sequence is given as TGTGCCTGGAGGGGGCAGGTCAATCAGCCCCAGCATTTT.